This is a list of T cell receptor beta chains from one sample in a study of siplizumab effects on memory and regulatory T cells. The protocol was immunoSEQ multiplex PCR, while the TCRdb copy is restricted to in-frame clones and leaves out a portion. The sample carries some 100,000 clones, roughly 96% recorded once. Sequencing used naive CD4+ T cells sorted from blood. These receptors were taken from a human donor in good health. CDR3s include the opening cysteine and the closing phenylalanine or tryptophan. The D gene is left open where the match is weak. Clone size is not always given. Where it is, it says once, few, many or a class for expanded clones.

.	.	TRBV6-5	TRBJ2-1	TGTGCCAGCAGTTTCGGGCCCAAAGGCGAGCAGTTCTTC	CASSFGPKGEQFF
TRBD1	.	TRBV18	TRBJ2-7	TGTGCCAGCTCGCCGGGACAGCTCCAACTGGGCGAGCAGTACTTC	CASSPGQLQLGEQYF
TRBD2	.	TRBV7-3	TRBJ2-3	TGTGCCAGCAGCCTGGGACTAGCGGGGCCGTGGGGAGATACGCAGTATTTT	CASSLGLAGPWGDTQYF
TRBD1	.	TRBV18	TRBJ1-1	TGTGCCAGCTCATCCGGAGGGGGCGTCACTGAAGCTTTCTTT	CASSSGGGVTEAFF
.	.	TRBV20-1	TRBJ2-7	TGCAGTGCTAGTCACTCCTACGAGCAGTACTTC	CSASHSYEQYF
.	.	TRBV7-3	TRBJ1-1	TGTGCCAGCAGCCGAGGGGTGAACACTGAAGCTTTCTTT	CASSRGVNTEAFF
.	.	TRBV5-6	TRBJ1-6	TGTGCCAGCAGCTTGGCGGGGGGGCCCCTCCACTTT	CASSLAGGPLHF
TRBD1	.	TRBV7-3	TRBJ2-2	TGTGCCAGCAGCTCCGGGACAGGGATTAACACCGGGGAGCTGTTTTTT	CASSSGTGINTGELFF
TRBD1	.	TRBV5-1	TRBJ2-5	TGCGCCAGCAGCCCCGGGACAGAGGTTGGGACCCAGTACTTC	CASSPGTEVGTQYF
TRBD2	.	TRBV7-3	TRBJ2-1	TGTGCCAGCAGCTTAACACGGGGGGGTTTCAATGAGCAGTTCTTC	CASSLTRGGFNEQFF
.	once	TRBV5-8	TRBJ1-2	TGTGCCAGCAGCTCTCCGGCAGGGCCTGCCTATGGCTACACCTTC	CASSSPAGPAYGYTF
TRBD1	.	TRBV6-1	TRBJ2-3	TGTGCCAGCAGTGGCGGACAGGGGGCCGGTGTTACAGATACGCAGTATTTT	CASSGGQGAGVTDTQYF
.	.	TRBV12-5	TRBJ1-1	TGTGCTAGTGGTTTGGGACAGACGCGGCCAGGCGCTGAAGCTTTCTTT	CASGLGQTRPGAEAFF
.	.	TRBV28	TRBJ2-4	TGTGCCAGCAGTTTGCAGGGGGCCAAAAACATTCAGTACTTC	CASSLQGAKNIQYF
.	.	TRBV5-6	TRBJ1-3	TGTGCCAGCAGCTTACGGGGGAGACGGCTTGTTCAACGAAACACCATATATTTT	CASSLRGRRLVQRNTIYF
.	.	TRBV28	TRBJ2-5	TGTGCCAGCAGTTCGGGAACCGGGACGGGGGAGACCCAGTACTTC	CASSSGTGTGETQYF
.	.	TRBV28	TRBJ1-4	TGTGCCAGCATTCAGAGCGGTCATAATGAAAAACTGTTTTTT	CASIQSGHNEKLFF
.	.	TRBV28	TRBJ2-3	TGTGCCAGCAGTTCTACAGCAGATACGCAGTATTTT	CASSSTADTQYF
.	.	TRBV13	TRBJ1-4	TGTGCCAGCAGCCCGGACATAACTAATGAAAAACTGTTTTTT	CASSPDITNEKLFF
.	once	TRBV18	TRBJ2-5	TGTGCCAGTTGTCGCAGTAAAGAGACCCAGTACTTC	CASCRSKETQYF
.	few	TRBV30	TRBJ2-5	TGTGCCTGGAGCTTTGGGGGCGGCGCGGAGACCCAGTACTTC	CAWSFGGGAETQYF
TRBD2	once	TRBV11-2	TRBJ2-7	TGTGCCAGCAGCTTAGAGGGGACTAGCGGATTCTACGAGCAGTACTTC	CASSLEGTSGFYEQYF
.	.	TRBV2	TRBJ1-6	TGTGCCAGCAGGCTGGCCGCCTCGGTGACACCCCTCCACTTT	CASRLAASVTPLHF
.	.	TRBV30	TRBJ1-3	TGTGCTCGGACGTCTGGGAGAGTTAACACCATATATTTT	CARTSGRVNTIYF
.	.	TRBV30	TRBJ1-1	TGTGCCTGGAGTGATGGGGTGGTGAACACTGAAGCTTTCTTT	CAWSDGVVNTEAFF
.	.	TRBV27	TRBJ2-3	TGTGCCAGCTGTGGTTTAACCAGGAGAACGACAGATACGCAGTATTTT	CASCGLTRRTTDTQYF
TRBD1	.	TRBV9	TRBJ2-7	TGTGCCAGCAGCTCTAGATTAGGGACAGACTACGAGCAGTACTTC	CASSSRLGTDYEQYF
.	.	TRBV6-1	TRBJ2-7	TGTGCCAGCAGTGAAAACGGTAAAGGGGTTTTC	CASSENGKGVF
TRBD2	.	TRBV4-1	TRBJ2-1	TGCGCCAGCAGCCAAGTAGGACGGGGGGGCTACAATGAGCAGTTCTTC	CASSQVGRGGYNEQFF
TRBD1	.	TRBV6-6	TRBJ2-1	TGTGCCAGCAAGACAGGGGAGAGCTCCTACAATGAGCAGTTCTTC	CASKTGESSYNEQFF
TRBD1	.	TRBV28	TRBJ2-1	TGTGCCAGCCTGGACAGGGGGTACAATGAGCAGTTCTTC	CASLDRGYNEQFF
TRBD1	.	TRBV5-1	TRBJ1-1	TGCGCCAGCAGCCCGGGGGACAGGGGGAACACTGAAGCTTTCTTT	CASSPGDRGNTEAFF
.	.	TRBV19	TRBJ1-3	TGTGCCAGTAGTATGGTCGCGGGTAACACCATATATTTT	CASSMVAGNTIYF
.	.	TRBV19	TRBJ1-3	TGTGCCAGTAGTATACAGGCGACCTCTGGAAACACCATATATTTT	CASSIQATSGNTIYF
.	once	TRBV6-5	TRBJ1-2	TGTGCCAGCCGACCACTGAGGGGCTATGGCTACACCTTC	CASRPLRGYGYTF
.	.	TRBV28	TRBJ1-1	TGTGCCAGCAGTTTAGGGGGTGTGAGCACTGAAGCTTTCTTT	CASSLGGVSTEAFF
.	.	TRBV7-9	TRBJ1-1	TGTGCCAGCACCTTAGCAGGGACGATGATGAACACTGAAGCTTTCTTT	CASTLAGTMMNTEAFF
TRBD1	.	TRBV28	TRBJ1-1	TGTGCCAGCAGTTTATCCCCAGGGGGTCGCACTGAAGCTTTCTTT	CASSLSPGGRTEAFF
.	.	TRBV7-2	TRBJ2-4	TGTGCCAGCAGCTTAGAGGTAACGAGGGGCATTCAGTACTTC	CASSLEVTRGIQYF
.	.	TRBV6-5	TRBJ1-2	TGTGCCAGCAGAGTAAGATACTATGGCTACACCTTC	CASRVRYYGYTF
TRBD1	.	TRBV19	TRBJ1-3	TGTGCCAGTAGTCTCAAAACAGGGACAGCCCTTGGAAACACCATATATTTT	CASSLKTGTALGNTIYF
.	.	TRBV6-6	TRBJ1-4	TGTGCCAGCAGTTACTCAGGCGGGTCTAATGAAAAACTGTTTTTT	CASSYSGGSNEKLFF